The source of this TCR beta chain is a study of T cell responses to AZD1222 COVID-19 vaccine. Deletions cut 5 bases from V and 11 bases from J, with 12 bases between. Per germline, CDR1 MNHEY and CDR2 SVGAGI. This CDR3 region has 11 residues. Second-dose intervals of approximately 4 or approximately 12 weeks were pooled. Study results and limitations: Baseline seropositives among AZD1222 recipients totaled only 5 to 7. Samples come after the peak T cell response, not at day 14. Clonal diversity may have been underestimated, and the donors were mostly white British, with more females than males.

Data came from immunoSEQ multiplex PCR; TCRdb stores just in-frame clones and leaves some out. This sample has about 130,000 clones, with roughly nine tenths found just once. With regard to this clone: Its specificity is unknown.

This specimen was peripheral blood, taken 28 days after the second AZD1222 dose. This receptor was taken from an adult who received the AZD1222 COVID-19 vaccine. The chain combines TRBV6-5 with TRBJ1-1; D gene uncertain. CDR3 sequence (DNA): TGTGCCAGCAGTCCCTCCCTGGGGGCTTTCTTT. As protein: CASSPSLGAFF.